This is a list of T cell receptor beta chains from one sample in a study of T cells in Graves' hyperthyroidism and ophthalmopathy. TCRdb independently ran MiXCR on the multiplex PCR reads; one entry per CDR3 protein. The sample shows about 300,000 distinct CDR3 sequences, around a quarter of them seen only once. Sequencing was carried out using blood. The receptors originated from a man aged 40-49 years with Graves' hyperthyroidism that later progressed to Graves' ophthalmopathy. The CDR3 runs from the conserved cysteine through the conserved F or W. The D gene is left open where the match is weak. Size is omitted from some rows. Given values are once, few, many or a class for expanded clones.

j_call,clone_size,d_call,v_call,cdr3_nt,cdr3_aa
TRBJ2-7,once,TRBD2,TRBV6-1,TGTGCCAGCAGTGAACCCCAGCGGGGGTTGTACGAGCAGTACTTC,CASSEPQRGLYEQYF
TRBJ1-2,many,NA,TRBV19,TGTGCCAGTAGTGCCGCCGGGACAAGCTATGGCTACACCTTC,CASSAAGTSYGYTF
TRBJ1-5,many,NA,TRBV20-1,TGCAGTGCTAGTACCCCCCTCCGGGGCCAGCCCCAGCATTTT,CSASTPLRGQPQHF
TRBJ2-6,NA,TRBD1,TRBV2,TGTGCCAGCAGGAACCGCCTCAGGGACAGGGGACCACATTCTGGGGCCAACGTCCTGACTTTC,CASRNRLRDRGPHSGANVLTF
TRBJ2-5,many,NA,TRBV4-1,TGCGCCAGCAGCCAAGTCGGGATTTCAAATTCCAAAGAGACCCAGTACTTC,CASSQVGISNSKETQYF
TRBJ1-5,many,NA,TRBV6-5,TGTGCCAGCAAAGGAAGCAATCAGCCCCAGCATTTT,CASKGSNQPQHF
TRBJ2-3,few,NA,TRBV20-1,TGCAGTGCCGGGCCCTACACAGATACGCAGTATTTT,CSAGPYTDTQYF
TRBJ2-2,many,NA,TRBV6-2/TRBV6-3,TGTGCCAGCAGTACACCATTTATTATAGCGGACCCCTTCACCGGGGAGCTGTTTTTT,CASSTPFIIADPFTGELFF
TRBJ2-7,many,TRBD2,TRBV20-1,TGCAGTGCTATGGTCAGCGGGAGAGTCTACGAGCAGTACTTC,CSAMVSGRVYEQYF
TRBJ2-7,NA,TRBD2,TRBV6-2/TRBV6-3,TGTGCCAGCAGTTACTCGCGAACTAGCGGGAGGGCCTACGAGCAGTACTTC,CASSYSRTSGRAYEQYF
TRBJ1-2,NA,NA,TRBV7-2,TGTGCCAGCAGCTCACAGGGATCGAATGGCTACACCTTC,CASSSQGSNGYTF
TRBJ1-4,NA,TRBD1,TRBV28,TGTGCCAGCAGTTCGGGACAGGGAAGGGAAAAACTGTTTTTT,CASSSGQGREKLFF
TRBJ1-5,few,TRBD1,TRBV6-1,TGTGCCAGCAGGAGGCGACAGGGAGATCAGCCCCAGCATTTT,CASRRRQGDQPQHF
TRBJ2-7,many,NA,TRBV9,TGTGCCAGCAGCGTAGTTAAAGGGAACGACGAGCAGTACTTC,CASSVVKGNDEQYF
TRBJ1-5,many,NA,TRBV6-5,TGTGCCAGCAGTTACGCGGGGGTGAATCAGCCCCAGCATTTT,CASSYAGVNQPQHF
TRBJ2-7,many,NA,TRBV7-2,TGTGCCAGCAGCTTGATCAGGGCCTACGAGCAGTACTTC,CASSLIRAYEQYF
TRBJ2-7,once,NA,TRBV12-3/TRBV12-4,TGTGCCAGCAGTTTTCGGAGCTCCTACGAGCAGTACTTC,CASSFRSSYEQYF
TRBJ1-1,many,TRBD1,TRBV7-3,TGTGCCAGCAGCTCCTTTCCGGGGGGGACAGGGAGGACTGAAGCTTTCTTT,CASSSFPGGTGRTEAFF
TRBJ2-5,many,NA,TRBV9,TGTGCCAGCAGCGGAGAAGCGCGAGAAGAGACCCAGTACTTC,CASSGEAREETQYF
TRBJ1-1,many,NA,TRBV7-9,TGTGCCAGCAGCTTAACTTGGAACACTGAAGCTTTCTTT,CASSLTWNTEAFF
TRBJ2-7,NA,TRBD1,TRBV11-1,TGTGCCAGCAGCTTAAAATCGGACAGGGGATCCTACGAGCAGTACTTC,CASSLKSDRGSYEQYF
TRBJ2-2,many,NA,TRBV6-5,TGTGCCAGCACCCGGAGGGTCACCGGGGAGCTGTTTTTT,CASTRRVTGELFF
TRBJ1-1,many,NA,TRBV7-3,TGTGCCAGCAGCTTATTAAGGGACACTGAAGCTTTCTTT,CASSLLRDTEAFF
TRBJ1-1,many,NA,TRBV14,TGTGCCAGCGGGAGACCGAGCACTGAAGCTTTCTTT,CASGRPSTEAFF
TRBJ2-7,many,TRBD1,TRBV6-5,TGTGCCAGCAGTTACTCACAAACAGGGGGCCGGAACGAGCAGTACTTC,CASSYSQTGGRNEQYF
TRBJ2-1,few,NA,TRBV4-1,TGCGCCAGCCAAGCGGTGGGAGGATTAAATGAGCAGTTCTTC,CASQAVGGLNEQFF
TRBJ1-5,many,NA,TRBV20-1,TGCAGTGCTAGAGGTCAGCTAGATCAGCCCCAGCATTTT,CSARGQLDQPQHF
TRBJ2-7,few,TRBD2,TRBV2,TGTGCCAGCACCCTAGCGGGAGGGGAGCAGTACTTC,CASTLAGGEQYF